This TCR beta chain was obtained from a study of blood T cell repertoires in COVID-19. In the original analysis: Estimates of nucleated cell counts were drawn from the amplification of reference gene primers. Measured with immunoSEQ multiplex PCR; TCRdb has only the in-frame clones, and not every one. Clone size and the V and J calls come from that table; the DNA yielded D and trimming. The profile shows roughly 200,000 clones, around nine tenths of them singletons. The source material was peripheral blood. The sequence came from a woman between 18 and 29 years old who had recovered from COVID-19.

The CDR3, as DNA: TGTGCCAGCAGCCTATTACAGTCAGGGGGAACTAATGAAAAACTGTTTTTT. Its translation: CASSLLQSGGTNEKLFF. This sequence joins TRBV4-2 and TRBJ1-4; TRBD1 aligns across 7 bases. J lost 1 base, V lost 4 bases, and 9 bases had no gene match. CDR1 is LGHNA and CDR2 is YNFKEQ in the germline V gene. The CDR3 runs 17 residues.